These 15 T cell receptor beta chains came from one sample sequenced in a study of OX40 agonist ivuxolimab in advanced cancers. Libraries were prepared by immunoSEQ multiplex PCR; TCRdb keeps only in-frame clonotypes and omits some of them. The sample has approximately 100,000 clones; over 75% are singletons. Sequenced here: CD4+ or CD8+ T cells sorted from blood, sampled in a trial of the OX40 agonist ivuxolimab. The receptors shown here come from an adult with an advanced solid tumor such as melanoma, head and neck, liver or kidney cancer.

The V and J genes are TRBV7-2 and TRBJ1-2; perhaps TRBD1 as D (6 bases). The ends were cut back, 4 bases at V and 0 bases at J, with 9 bases in the middle. CDR3 length: 14 amino acids. CDR1 SGHTA and CDR2 FQGNSA come from the germline V gene. CDR3 loop: CASSWGGPNYGYTF. CDR3 sequence (DNA): TGTGCCAGCAGCTGGGGGGGGCCTAACTATGGCTACACCTTC.

The gene calls are TRBV29-1 and TRBJ1-1; possibly TRBD1 for D (5 bases). CDR3 length: 14 residues. Germline CDR1 reads SQVTM; CDR2 reads ANQGSEA. The V end was cut by 6 bases, the J end by 3 bases, with 17 bases between. The CDR3, as DNA: TGCAGCGTGGCTGGGGACGGGGGACACACTGAAGCTTTCTTT. Amino acid sequence: CSVAGDGGHTEAFF.

The chain couples TRBV6-1 to TRBJ2-3, with TRBD2 matching 8 bases. Per the germline V gene, CDR1 is MNHNS and CDR2 is SASEGT. Unmatched junction bases numbered 10, after V lost 2 bases and J lost 3 bases. The CDR3 is 17 amino acids. CDR3: CASSERPSGGRTDTQYF. The DNA of the CDR3 is TGTGCCAGCAGTGAAAGGCCGAGCGGGGGCCGAACAGATACGCAGTATTTT.

The chain links TRBV28 to TRBJ2-5, with 12 bases identical to TRBD2. Germline loops: CDR1 MDHEN, CDR2 SYDVKM. The junction had 21 bases not matched to a gene; V was cut back by 6 bases and J by 4 bases. This CDR3 contains 20 residues. CDR3 DNA sequence: TGTGCCAGCAGCCTCTCGGGACTAGCGGGTGTCTGGAGGAACAGAGAGACCCAGTACTTC. Translation: CASSLSGLAGVWRNRETQYF.

This clone has only one observation. The gene calls are TRBV7-6 and TRBJ1-3, with D possibly being TRBD1 (6 bases). This CDR3 is built from 16 residues. Germline V gene lookup returns CDR1 SGHVS and CDR2 FNYEAQ. With 0 bases removed from V and 3 bases from J, the gap between germline ends came to 12 bases. CDR3 DNA: TGTGCCAGCAGCTTAGCGCCAGGGGCAGGTGGAAACACCATATATTTT. Translated, it gives CASSLAPGAGGNTIYF.

This chain uses TRBV6-5 with TRBJ1-5; D unclear. The CDR3 covers 11 residues. Germline V CDR1 and CDR2: MNHEY, SVGAGI. V was cut by 6 bases and J by 4 bases, with 4 bases left in between. CDR3 sequence: CASSHNQPQHF. CDR3 DNA sequence: TGTGCCAGCAGCCATAATCAGCCCCAGCATTTT.

The chain links TRBV10-3 to TRBJ2-3, with 9 bases identical to TRBD1. CDR1 is ENHRY and CDR2 is SYGVKD in the germline V gene. Trimming cost V 6 bases and J 0 bases; bases outside gene matches: 7. The CDR3 sequence is 16 residues long. The CDR3: CAISRTTGGSTDTQYF. For the CDR3, the DNA is TGTGCCATCAGCCGGACGACAGGGGGAAGCACAGATACGCAGTATTTT.

The chain couples TRBV7-2 to TRBJ1-6; TRBD1 is a possible D gene (6 bases). The CDR3 sequence is 17 residues long. The germline V and J ends were trimmed by 2 bases and 6 bases, with 17 bases remaining between them. Per germline, CDR1 SGHTA and CDR2 FQGNSA. CDR3 region: CASSLKPPGGPNSPLHF. The CDR3 DNA reads as TGTGCCAGCAGCTTAAAACCTCCGGGGGGCCCTAATTCACCCCTCCACTTT.

This clone came up once. The sample contains more than one DNA sequence encoding this CDR3. The chain combines TRBV5-1 with TRBJ2-7; a possible D gene is TRBD1 (6 bases). The CDR3 runs 13 residues. In germline, CDR1 is SGHRS, CDR2 YFSETQ. Trimming took 0 bases from V and 5 from J, leaving 9 bases between them. DNA for the CDR3: TGCGCCAGCAGCTTGGGACAGGCCCACGAGCAGTACTTC. Its translation is CASSLGQAHEQYF.

This clone showed up just a few times. The rearrangement joins TRBV7-9 to TRBJ1-2; no clear D gene. The CDR3 is 12 amino acids. Germline V gene lookup returns CDR1 SEHNR and CDR2 FQNEAQ (reference sequence). Trimming shortened V by 7 bases and J by 2 bases, and 8 bases separated the two germline ends. The CDR3 is CASTGGNYGYTF. The CDR3 bases are TGTGCCAGCACTGGTGGGAACTATGGCTACACCTTC.

This clone showed up just once. The rearrangement joins TRBV2 to TRBJ2-1; D is perhaps TRBD2 (6 bases). The CDR3 covers 15 residues. Germline assignment: CDR1 SNHLY and CDR2 FYNNEI. The V end was cut by 6 bases, the J end by 7 bases, with 19 bases between. CDR3: CASSTAPMGGNEQFF. CDR3 nucleotide sequence: TGTGCCAGCAGCACAGCCCCGATGGGGGGTAATGAGCAGTTCTTC.

Concerning this clone: The junction departs from the called germline gene at one end, perhaps through a read error. This same CDR3 is encoded by further DNA sequences in the sample. J is TRBJ2-2 and V is TRBV9, with no clear D. The V gene's germline CDR1 is SGDLS and CDR2 YYNGEE. This CDR3 region has 13 residues. The CDR3 region is CASRVANTGELFF. The CDR3 nucleotides are TGTGCCAGCAGGGTAGCGAACACCGGGGAGCTGTTTTTT.

The genes are TRBV5-5 and TRBJ1-2; D not resolved. Germline V gene data show CDR1 as SGHKS and CDR2 as YYEKEE (reference sequence). The CDR3 has 13 amino acids. The V end lost 7 bases, the J end lost 2 bases, and 12 bases lay between the germline ends. CDR3 sequence: CASGTSGNYGYTF. CDR3 bases: TGTGCCAGCGGAACCTCGGGGAACTATGGCTACACCTTC. The variable domain in full, completed from reference TRBV5-5 and TRBJ1-2, reads DAGVTQSPTHLIKTRGQQVTLRCSPISGHKSVSWYQQVLGQGPQFIFQYYEKEERGRGNFPDRFSARQFPNYSSELNVNALLLGDSALYLCASGTSGNYGYTFGSGTRLTVV.

This rearrangement joins TRBV19 to TRBJ1-3; D may be TRBD1 (5 bases). CDR1 LNHDA and CDR2 SQIVND come from the germline V gene (reference sequence). This CDR3 is 14 amino acids long. Trimming shortened V by 9 bases and J by 2 bases, and 14 bases separated the two germline ends. For the CDR3, the DNA is TGTGCCAGCCGGGACCTGGAACCTGGAAACACCATATATTTT. Protein sequence: CASRDLEPGNTIYF.

In this sample, this clone turned up a few times. V usage is TRBV4-2 and J usage is TRBJ1-1, with unresolved D. Between the trimmed V and J ends, which lost 3 bases and 2 bases, there was a span of 10 bases. Germline CDR1 LGHNA, CDR2 YNFKEQ. The CDR3 is 14 amino acids. The CDR3 spells CASSQTTYNTEAFF. The CDR3 region has the DNA TGTGCCAGCAGCCAGACTACTTATAACACTGAAGCTTTCTTT.